The present TCR beta chain was sequenced within a study of T cell responses to AZD1222 COVID-19 vaccine. Generated by immunoSEQ multiplex PCR, the TCRdb table keeps only in-frame clones and is missing some. Among 110,000 or so clones listed, roughly 89% were seen once. With regard to this clone: Its specificity is not known.

The CDR3 length is 16 residues. The germline V gene encodes CDR1 MNHEY and CDR2 SMNVEV (reference sequence). J was trimmed by 4 bases and V by 7 bases; bases with no gene match: 9. The study's findings and limits: Reports indicate that nearly half of spike-specific TCRs are directed at unmutated variant regions. Researchers took repertoire samples only after the peak T cell response had come. Among those given AZD1222, only 6 or 7 were seropositive at baseline.

V gene TRBV27 combines with J gene TRBJ2-1, with 11 bases matching TRBD2. The TCR sequence derives from an adult who received the AZD1222 COVID-19 vaccine. The material was peripheral blood, obtained 28 days after the second AZD1222 dose. CDR3 sequence reads: CASTLTGTSGYNEQFF. DNA of the CDR3: TGTGCCAGCACCCTTACCGGGACTAGCGGATACAATGAGCAGTTCTTC.